Sequencing of this T cell receptor (beta chain) was carried out in a study of blood T cells in healthy people across ages. Study results and caveats: Diversity of TCR beta correlated strongly with naive T cell percentage.

Between the trimmed V and J ends, which lost 4 bases and 4 bases, there was a span of 10 bases. The germline V gene has CDR1 SGHDN and CDR2 FVKESK. The CDR3 length is 13 residues. This clonotype has just a few counts. Its matching antigen is unknown. Through a sample-barcoded 5' primer and a J-beta primer mix, a second PCR was run for about 6 to 12 cycles. Using its own MiXCR run on the 5' RACE reads, TCRdb lists one record per CDR3 protein. The data contain 600,000 or so distinct CDR3 sequences, around 21% of them seen just once; the ten biggest clones take up 3% to 4.5%. What was sequenced was blood. The sequence derives from an older man in good health. V usage is TRBV14 and J usage is TRBJ1-2, with a tentative D call TRBD1 (6 bases). The CDR3 sequence: CASSPGGVYGYTF. Written as DNA, the CDR3 is TGTGCCAGCAGCCCGGGGGGCGTCTATGGCTACACCTTC.